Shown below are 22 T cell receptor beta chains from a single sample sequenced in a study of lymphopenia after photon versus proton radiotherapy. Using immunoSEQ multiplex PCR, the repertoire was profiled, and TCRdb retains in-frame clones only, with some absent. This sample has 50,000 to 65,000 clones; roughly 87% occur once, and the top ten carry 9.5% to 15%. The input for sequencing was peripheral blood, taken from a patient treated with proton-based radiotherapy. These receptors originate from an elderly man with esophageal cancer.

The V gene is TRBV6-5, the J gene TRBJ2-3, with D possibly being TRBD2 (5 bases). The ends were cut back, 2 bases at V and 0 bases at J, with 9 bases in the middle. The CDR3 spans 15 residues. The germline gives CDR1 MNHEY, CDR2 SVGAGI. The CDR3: CASSYDYQSTDTQYF. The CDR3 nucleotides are TGTGCCAGCAGTTACGACTACCAGAGCACAGATACGCAGTATTTT.

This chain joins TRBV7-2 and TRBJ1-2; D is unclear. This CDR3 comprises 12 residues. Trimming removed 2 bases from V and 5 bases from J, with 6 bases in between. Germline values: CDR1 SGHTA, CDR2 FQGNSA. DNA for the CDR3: TGTGCCAGCAGCTTACTAGGGTATGGCTACACCTTC. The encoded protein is CASSLLGYGYTF.

CDR3 residues: CASSTFHGTGRETQYF. The CDR3 nucleotides are TGTGCCAGTAGTACCTTTCATGGGACAGGGCGAGAGACCCAGTACTTC. The chain recombines TRBV19 with TRBJ2-5; 9 bases fit TRBD1. With V trimmed by 4 bases and J by 4 bases, 10 bases remained unmatched. The V gene's germline CDR1 is LNHDA and CDR2 SQIVND (reference sequence). CDR3 size: 16 residues. Using reference TRBV19 and TRBJ2-5 for the parts outside the CDR3, the full variable domain is DGGITQSPKYLFRKEGQNVTLSCEQNLNHDAMYWYRQDPGQGLRLIYYSQIVNDFQKGDIAEGYSVSREKKESFPLTVTSAQKNPTAFYLCASSTFHGTGRETQYFGPGTRLLVL.

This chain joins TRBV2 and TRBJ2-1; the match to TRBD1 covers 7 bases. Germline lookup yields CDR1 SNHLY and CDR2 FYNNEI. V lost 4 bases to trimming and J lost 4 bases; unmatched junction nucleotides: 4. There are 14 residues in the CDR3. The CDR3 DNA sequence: TGTGCCAGCAGTGGACAGGGAGATTACAATGAGCAGTTCTTC. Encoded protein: CASSGQGDYNEQFF.

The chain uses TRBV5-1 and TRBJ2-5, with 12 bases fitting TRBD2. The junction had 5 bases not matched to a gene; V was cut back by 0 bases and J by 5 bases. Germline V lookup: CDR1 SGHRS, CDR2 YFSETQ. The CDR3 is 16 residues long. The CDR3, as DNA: TGCGCCAGCAGCTTGGAACCTAGCGGGGGGGTGGAGACCCAGTACTTC. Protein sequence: CASSLEPSGGVETQYF. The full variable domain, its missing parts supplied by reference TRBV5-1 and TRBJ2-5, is KAGVTQTPRYLIKTRGQQVTLSCSPISGHRSVSWYQQTPGQGLQFLFEYFSETQRNKGNFPGRFSGRQFSNSRSEMNVSTLELGDSALYLCASSLEPSGGVETQYFGPGTRLLVL.

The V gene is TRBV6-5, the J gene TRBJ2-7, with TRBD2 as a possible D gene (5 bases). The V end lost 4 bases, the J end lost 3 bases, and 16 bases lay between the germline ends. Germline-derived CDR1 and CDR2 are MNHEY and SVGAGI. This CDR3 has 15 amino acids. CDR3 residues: CASSSPHRENYEQYF. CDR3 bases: TGTGCCAGCAGTTCCCCCCACCGGGAAAACTACGAGCAGTACTTC.

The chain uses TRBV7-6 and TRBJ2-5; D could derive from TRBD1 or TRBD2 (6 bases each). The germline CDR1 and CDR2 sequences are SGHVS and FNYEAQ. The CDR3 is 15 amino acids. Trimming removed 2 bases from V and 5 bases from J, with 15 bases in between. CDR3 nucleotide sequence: TGTGCCAGCAGCTTAACCGGGGGCTTCTTGGAGACCCAGTACTTC. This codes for CASSLTGGFLETQYF.

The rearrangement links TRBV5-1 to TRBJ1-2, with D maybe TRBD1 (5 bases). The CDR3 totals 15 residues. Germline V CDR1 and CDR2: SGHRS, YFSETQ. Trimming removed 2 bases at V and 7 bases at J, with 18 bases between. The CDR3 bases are TGCGCCAGCAGCTTTCAGGGAGGAACCTATGGTGGCTACACCTTC. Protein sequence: CASSFQGGTYGGYTF. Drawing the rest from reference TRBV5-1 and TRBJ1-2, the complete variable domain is KAGVTQTPRYLIKTRGQQVTLSCSPISGHRSVSWYQQTPGQGLQFLFEYFSETQRNKGNFPGRFSGRQFSNSRSEMNVSTLELGDSALYLCASSFQGGTYGGYTFGSGTRLTVV.

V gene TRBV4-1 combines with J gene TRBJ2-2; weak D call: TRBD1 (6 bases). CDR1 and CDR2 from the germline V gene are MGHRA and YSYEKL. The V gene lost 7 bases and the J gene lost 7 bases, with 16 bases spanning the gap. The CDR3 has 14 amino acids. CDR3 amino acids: CASTRTGFGGELFF. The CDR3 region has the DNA TGCGCCAGCACTCGTACAGGGTTCGGCGGGGAGCTGTTTTTT.

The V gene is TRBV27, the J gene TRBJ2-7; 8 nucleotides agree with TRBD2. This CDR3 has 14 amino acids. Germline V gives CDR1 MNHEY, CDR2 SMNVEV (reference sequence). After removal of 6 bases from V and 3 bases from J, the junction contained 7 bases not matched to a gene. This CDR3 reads CASREAGEGYEQYF. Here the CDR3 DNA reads TGTGCCAGCAGGGAAGCGGGAGAAGGCTACGAGCAGTACTTC.

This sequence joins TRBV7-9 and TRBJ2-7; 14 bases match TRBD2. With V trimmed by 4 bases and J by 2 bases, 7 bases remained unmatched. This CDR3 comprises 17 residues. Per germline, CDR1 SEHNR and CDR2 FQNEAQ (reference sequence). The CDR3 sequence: CASSSSTSGGATYEQYF. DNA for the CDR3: TGTGCCAGCAGCTCCTCGACTAGCGGGGGGGCGACCTACGAGCAGTACTTC.

The CDR3 DNA reads as TGTGCCACCAGCAGGTCCCTCTTCACAGATACGCAGTATTTT. As protein: CATSRSLFTDTQYF. The V gene is TRBV15, the J gene TRBJ2-3, with D unresolved. V was cut by 3 bases and J by 2 bases, with 9 bases left in between. The CDR3 contains 14 residues. Germline V gene data show CDR1 as LNHNV and CDR2 as YYDKDF (reference sequence).

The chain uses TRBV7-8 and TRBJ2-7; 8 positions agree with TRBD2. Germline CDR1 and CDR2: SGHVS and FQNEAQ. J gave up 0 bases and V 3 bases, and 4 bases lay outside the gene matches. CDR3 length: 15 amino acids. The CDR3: CASSFSGVNSYEQYF. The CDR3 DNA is TGTGCCAGCAGCTTTAGCGGGGTGAACTCCTACGAGCAGTACTTC.

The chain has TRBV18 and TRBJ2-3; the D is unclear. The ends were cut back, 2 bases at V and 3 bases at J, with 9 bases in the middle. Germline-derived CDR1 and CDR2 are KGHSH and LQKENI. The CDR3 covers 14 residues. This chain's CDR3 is CASSPRVETDTQYF. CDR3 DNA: TGTGCCAGCTCACCAAGGGTTGAGACAGATACGCAGTATTTT.

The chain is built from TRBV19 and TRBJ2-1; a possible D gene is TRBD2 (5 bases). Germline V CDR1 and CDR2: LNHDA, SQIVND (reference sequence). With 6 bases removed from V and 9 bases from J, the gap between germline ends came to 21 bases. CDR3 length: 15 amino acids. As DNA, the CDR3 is TGTGCCAGTAGATCCGTAGGACTCGTCACGACTGAGCAGTTCTTC. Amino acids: CASRSVGLVTTEQFF. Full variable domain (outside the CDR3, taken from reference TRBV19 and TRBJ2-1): DGGITQSPKYLFRKEGQNVTLSCEQNLNHDAMYWYRQDPGQGLRLIYYSQIVNDFQKGDIAEGYSVSREKKESFPLTVTSAQKNPTAFYLCASRSVGLVTTEQFFGPGTRLTVL.

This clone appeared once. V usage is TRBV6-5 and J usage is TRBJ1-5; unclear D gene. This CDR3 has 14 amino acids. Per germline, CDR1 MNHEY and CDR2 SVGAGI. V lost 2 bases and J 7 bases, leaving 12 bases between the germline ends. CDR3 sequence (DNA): TGTGCCAGCAGTTACAGGGAGATGGGCCAGCCCCAGCATTTT. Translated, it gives CASSYREMGQPQHF.

CDR3 coding DNA: TGTGCCAGCTCAGCTCCGGGACAGGGGGCGCGCACCGGGGAGCTGTTTTTT. This codes for CASSAPGQGARTGELFF. V and J are TRBV18 and TRBJ2-2; 12 bases align to TRBD1. CDR1 is KGHSH and CDR2 is LQKENI in the germline V gene. The CDR3 has 17 amino acids. J was trimmed by 4 bases and V by 5 bases; bases with no gene match: 8.

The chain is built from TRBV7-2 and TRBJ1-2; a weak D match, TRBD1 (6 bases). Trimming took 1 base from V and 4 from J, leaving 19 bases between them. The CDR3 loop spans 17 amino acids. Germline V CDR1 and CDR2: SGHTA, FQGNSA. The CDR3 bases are TGTGCCAGCAGCTTAGAGAGAGAACAGGGTGTAAGCTATGGCTACACCTTC. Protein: CASSLEREQGVSYGYTF.

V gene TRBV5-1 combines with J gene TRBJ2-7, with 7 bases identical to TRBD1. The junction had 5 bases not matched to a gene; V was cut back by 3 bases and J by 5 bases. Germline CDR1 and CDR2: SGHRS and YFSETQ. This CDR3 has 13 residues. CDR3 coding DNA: TGCGCCAGCAGCTGGGACAGTAGGAACGAGCAGTACTTC. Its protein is CASSWDSRNEQYF.

The CDR3 coding sequence is TGTGCCACCACGATCGGCCCGGGAGCGGAGTCAGATACGCAGTATTTT. It is translated as CATTIGPGAESDTQYF. The chain joins TRBV11-2 to TRBJ2-3; D is possibly TRBD2 (6 bases). This CDR3 comprises 16 residues. Germline CDR1 SGHAT, CDR2 FQNNGV. Trimming pared 10 bases from V and 4 bases from J, leaving 24 bases between.

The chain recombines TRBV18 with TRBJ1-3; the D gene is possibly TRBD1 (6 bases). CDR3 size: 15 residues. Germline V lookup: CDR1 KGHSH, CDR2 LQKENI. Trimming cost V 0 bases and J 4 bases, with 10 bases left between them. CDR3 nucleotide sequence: TGTGCCAGCTCACCACCATCAGGGGACGGAAACACCATATATTTT. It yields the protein CASSPPSGDGNTIYF.

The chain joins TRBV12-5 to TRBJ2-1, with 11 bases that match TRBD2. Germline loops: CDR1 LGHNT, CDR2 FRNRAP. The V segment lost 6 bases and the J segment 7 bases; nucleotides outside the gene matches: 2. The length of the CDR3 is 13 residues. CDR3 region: CASGLAGVNEQFF. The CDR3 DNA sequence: TGTGCTAGTGGACTAGCGGGGGTAAATGAGCAGTTCTTC.